The 29 T cell receptor beta chains presented below share a single source sample, sequenced in a study of T-cell memory formation after mild COVID-19. In TCRdb, the 5' RACE reads were re-called with MiXCR into one record per CDR3 protein. The sample carries approximately 100,000 distinct CDR3 sequences, over 15% recorded once. The material sequenced was PBMCs or a T cell subset sorted from them (not recorded which). These receptors all come from an adult woman who had mild COVID-19 (a few samples of this study predate the infection). Cell type and time point are not known.

This clonotype turned up a few times. J is TRBJ2-6 and V is TRBV7-9; 9 positions match TRBD1. The CDR3 has 19 residues. V dropped 1 base and J dropped 2; count of bases not matched to a gene: 9. CDR1 and CDR2 (germline): SEHNR, FQNEAQ (reference sequence). The CDR3 DNA reads TGTGCCAGCAGCTTAGATCGGGACAGGGATGTAACTGGGGCCAACGTCCTGACTTTC. Translated, it gives CASSLDRDRDVTGANVLTF. Together with reference TRBV7-9 and TRBJ2-6, the CDR3 gives the full variable domain: DTGVSQNPRHKITKRGQNVTFRCDPISEHNRLYWYRQTLGQGPEFLTYFQNEAQLEKSRLLSDRFSAERPKGSFSTLEIQRTEQGDSAMYLCASSLDRDRDVTGANVLTFGAGSRLTVL.

V and J are TRBV5-1 and TRBJ1-2; D is uncertain. The CDR3 is made up of 15 amino acids. V was trimmed by 0 bases and J by 4 bases, leaving 13 bases between them. Germline V gives CDR1 SGHRS, CDR2 YFSETQ. The CDR3 DNA sequence: TGCGCCAGCAGCTTGGGACAACAGCTAGGCTATGGCTACACCTTC. It specifies CASSLGQQLGYGYTF.

V usage is TRBV4-3 and J usage is TRBJ2-7; TRBD2 aligns across 9 bases. Per the germline V gene, CDR1 is LGHNA and CDR2 is YSLEER. V dropped 0 bases and J dropped 0; count of bases not matched to a gene: 12. This CDR3 has 19 amino acids. The CDR3 DNA reads TGCGCCAGCAGCCAAGATTGGAGACTAGCGGTAGGGAGCTCCTACGAGCAGTACTTC. The encoded protein is CASSQDWRLAVGSSYEQYF.

The chain recombines TRBV4-1 with TRBJ2-5, with TRBD1 identical over 10 bases. Germline V gene sequence: CDR1 MGHRA, CDR2 YSYEKL. This CDR3 comprises 16 residues. V lost 1 base and J lost 5; bases outside the gene matches: 7. CDR3 sequence reads: CASSQGRQGAFETQYF. DNA for the CDR3: TGCGCCAGCAGCCAAGGAAGACAGGGGGCTTTTGAGACCCAGTACTTC.

This clonotype occurred a few times. V and J are TRBV7-9 and TRBJ2-1; perhaps TRBD1 as D (5 bases). The CDR3 covers 15 residues. Germline lookup yields CDR1 SEHNR and CDR2 FQNEAQ (reference sequence). V was pared by 1 base and J by 8 bases, with 15 bases between. In nucleotides, the CDR3 is TGTGCCAGCAGCTTAGAGGGGTTCGGGTTCGATGAGCAGTTCTTC. Protein: CASSLEGFGFDEQFF.

The table lists this clonotype with a few counts. The rearrangement joins TRBV7-9 to TRBJ2-2, with TRBD1 matching 7 bases. V lost 4 bases to trimming and J lost 7 bases; unmatched junction nucleotides: 18. Germline CDR1 SEHNR, CDR2 FQNEAQ (reference sequence). The CDR3 covers 18 residues. In nucleotides, the CDR3 is TGTGCCAGCAGCTCCAGGACAGGCTCGCCCGCGGCTAACGGGGAGCTGTTTTTT. Translating it yields CASSSRTGSPAANGELFF.

The V and J genes are TRBV3-1 and TRBJ2-1; TRBD2 agrees at 10 bases. Looked up from germline, CDR1 is LGHDT and CDR2 is YNNKEL (reference sequence). Unmatched junction bases numbered 16, after V lost 1 base and J lost 10 bases. The CDR3 extends over 18 amino acids. CDR3 sequence: CASSQVASGSVRPVEQFF. The CDR3 region has the DNA TGTGCCAGCAGCCAAGTCGCTAGCGGGAGTGTGCGACCAGTAGAGCAGTTCTTC.

The chain uses TRBV7-6 and TRBJ1-3; no firm D call. In germline, CDR1 is SGHVS, CDR2 FNYEAQ. With 5 bases removed from V and 0 bases from J, the gap between germline ends came to 11 bases. The CDR3 length is 15 residues. CDR3 region: CASSPTPSSGNTIYF. CDR3 coding DNA: TGTGCCAGCAGCCCGACGCCCAGCTCTGGAAACACCATATATTTT.

The DNA for the CDR3 is TGTGCCAGCAGCCCCCGGGACACATACACCGGGGAGCTGTTTTTT. This gives the protein CASSPRDTYTGELFF. The rearrangement joins TRBV7-6 to TRBJ2-2, with a weak D call TRBD1 (6 bases). The CDR3 extends over 15 amino acids. Germline V lookup: CDR1 SGHVS, CDR2 FNYEAQ. Between the trimmed V and J ends, which lost 5 bases and 3 bases, there was a span of 13 bases.

This clonotype came up a few times. V is TRBV18 and J is TRBJ1-2; D possibly corresponds to TRBD1 (6 bases). The germline V and J ends were trimmed by 7 bases and 3 bases, with 15 bases remaining between them. The CDR3 extends over 14 amino acids. The germline CDR1 and CDR2 sequences are KGHSH and LQKENI. The CDR3 bases are TGTGCCAGCTTCCGCGAGGCAGGGGACTATGGCTACACCTTC. It translates to CASFREAGDYGYTF.

This clonotype turned up a few times. The chain has TRBV25-1 and TRBJ1-2; tentative D call: TRBD1 (5 bases). V was shortened by 2 bases and J by 7 bases, with 14 bases between the two germline ends. Germline assignment: CDR1 MGHDK and CDR2 SYGVNS. The CDR3 length is 14 residues. CDR3 protein: CASSEPGETSGYTF. CDR3 nucleotide sequence: TGTGCCAGCAGTGAACCGGGGGAGACGAGTGGCTACACCTTC.

V gene TRBV5-1 combines with J gene TRBJ2-7; TRBD1 might be the D (5 bases). The V end lost 6 bases, the J end lost 5 bases, and 15 bases lay between the germline ends. CDR1 is SGHRS and CDR2 is YFSETQ in the germline V gene. The CDR3 has 13 residues. DNA of the CDR3: TGCGCCAGCATCGGTCAGGGCGGCGACGAGCAGTACTTC. Encoded protein: CASIGQGGDEQYF.

The chain links TRBV12-3 or TRBV12-4 to TRBJ2-7; TRBD2 matches 9 bases. CDR3 length equals 13 residues. J gave up 2 bases and V 8 bases, and 4 bases lay outside the gene matches. The CDR3 sequence: CASGSGRTYEQYF. The CDR3 nucleotides are TGTGCCAGCGGTAGCGGGAGAACCTACGAGCAGTACTTC.

This clonotype was observed a handful of times. V gene TRBV27 combines with J gene TRBJ2-5, with no clear D. CDR3 length: 17 residues. Germline CDR1 is MNHEY and CDR2 is SMNVEV (reference sequence). Between the trimmed V and J ends, which lost 5 bases and 4 bases, there was a span of 23 bases. In DNA, the CDR3 is TGTGCCAGCAGTCCCTCCCTGTTTCAGGCCGGCGGAGAGACCCAGTACTTC. Translation: CASSPSLFQAGGETQYF.

The V and J genes are TRBV10-1 and TRBJ2-2, with TRBD1 matching over 10 bases. The CDR3 has 13 amino acids. The J segment lost 3 bases and the V segment lost 8 bases, leaving 0 bases of the junction unmatched. In germline, CDR1 is WNHNN, CDR2 SYGVQD (reference sequence). CDR3 region: CASGQGDTGELFF. For the CDR3, the DNA is TGCGCCAGCGGACAGGGGGACACCGGGGAGCTGTTTTTT.

The sample holds a few counts of this clonotype. The chain recombines TRBV20-1 with TRBJ2-4; TRBD1 agrees at 11 bases. CDR3 length: 12 residues. V was clipped by 3 bases and J by 16 bases; unmatched bases: 8. Germline V CDR1 and CDR2: DFQATT, SNEGSKA (reference sequence). CDR3 nucleotides: TGCAGTGCTAGCCCTGGGACAGGGGGACCCTACTTC. It is translated as CSASPGTGGPYF.

This clonotype was detected a few times. V and J are TRBV7-9 and TRBJ2-7; D remains ambiguous. V was pared by 5 bases and J by 0 bases, with 14 bases between. Germline assignment: CDR1 SEHNR and CDR2 FQNEAQ (reference sequence). There are 15 residues in the CDR3. The CDR3 here is CASSPPPAHSYEQYF. DNA of the CDR3: TGTGCCAGCAGCCCACCACCAGCGCACTCCTACGAGCAGTACTTC.

This clonotype was detected only a few times. The V call is TRBV13, the J call TRBJ1-5; TRBD1 matches 7 bases. The CDR3 has 17 amino acids. CDR1 and CDR2 from the germline V gene are PRHDT and FYEKMQ (reference sequence). The V and J ends lost 3 bases and 2 bases, in that order; junction bases with no gene match: 10. DNA of the CDR3: TGTGCCAGCAGCTTGGGCCGAGGGGGCTCTGGCAATCAGCCCCAGCATTTT. It translates to CASSLGRGGSGNQPQHF.

This clonotype occurred a few times. The chain uses TRBV7-9 and TRBJ2-6; possibly TRBD2 for D (5 bases). V was cut by 5 bases and J by 3 bases, with 5 bases left in between. The CDR3 loop spans 13 amino acids. Germline assignment: CDR1 SEHNR and CDR2 FQNEAQ (reference sequence). The CDR3 sequence is CASSEGGANVLTF. The CDR3 bases are TGTGCCAGCAGCGAGGGTGGGGCCAACGTCCTGACTTTC.

The V and J genes are TRBV4-3 and TRBJ1-3; D not resolved. The germline V gene encodes CDR1 LGHNA and CDR2 YSLEER. The CDR3 has 15 amino acids. V was shortened by 0 bases and J by 0 bases, with 6 bases between the two germline ends. CDR3 protein: CASSQDRYSGNTIYF. The CDR3 DNA follows: TGCGCCAGCAGCCAAGACCGCTACTCTGGAAACACCATATATTTT.

The CDR3 bases are TGCGCCAGCAGCCAAGATTTGAGGTTAGCGGGAGGCGCAGATACGCAGTATTTT. Translating gives CASSQDLRLAGGADTQYF. This chain joins TRBV4-3 and TRBJ2-3, with 10 bases matching TRBD2. Trimming cost V 0 bases and J 4 bases; bases outside gene matches: 10. The germline V gene has CDR1 LGHNA and CDR2 YSLEER. The CDR3 is 18 residues long.

This chain connects TRBV9 to TRBJ2-1, with TRBD2 identical over 7 bases. The length of the CDR3 is 14 residues. V lost 0 bases and J lost 8; bases outside the gene matches: 5. Looked up from germline, CDR1 is SGDLS and CDR2 is YYNGEE. The CDR3 reads CASSVGGLDDEQFF. The CDR3 DNA follows: TGTGCCAGCAGCGTAGGAGGACTAGACGATGAGCAGTTCTTC.

The J gene is TRBJ2-3, the V gene TRBV7-9, with D possibly matching TRBD2 (6 bases). The V gene lost 4 bases and the J gene lost 5 bases, with 19 bases spanning the gap. Germline loops: CDR1 SEHNR, CDR2 FQNEAQ (reference sequence). The CDR3 consists of 16 residues. CDR3 bases: TGTGCCAGCAGCTCTCTCCGGGAGCGACGGGGAGATACGCAGTATTTT. It specifies CASSSLRERRGDTQYF. Complete variable domain (other parts from reference TRBV7-9 and TRBJ2-3): DTGVSQNPRHKITKRGQNVTFRCDPISEHNRLYWYRQTLGQGPEFLTYFQNEAQLEKSRLLSDRFSAERPKGSFSTLEIQRTEQGDSAMYLCASSSLRERRGDTQYFGPGTRLTVL.

As for this clonotype: Relative to the germline gene, one junction end is altered; a read error may explain this. CDR3 in amino acids: CASSIGDRGRDEQFF. The CDR3, as DNA: TGCGCCAGTAGTATAGGGGACAGGGGGCGAGATGAGCAGTTCTTC. The V and J genes are TRBV19 and TRBJ2-1, with 12 bases matching TRBD1. In germline, CDR1 is LNHDA, CDR2 SQIVND (reference sequence). The length of the CDR3 is 15 residues.

This clonotype was seen a handful of times. This chain uses TRBV9 with TRBJ1-4; 8 bases fit TRBD1. The length of the CDR3 is 14 residues. Germline V gene lookup returns CDR1 SGDLS and CDR2 YYNGEE. V was pared by 0 bases and J by 8 bases, with 3 bases of the junction left unmatched. The CDR3 region is CASSVGGTGEKLFF. CDR3 DNA sequence: TGTGCCAGCAGCGTAGGCGGGACAGGAGAAAAACTGTTTTTT. The full variable domain, its missing parts supplied by reference TRBV9 and TRBJ1-4, is DSGVTQTPKHLITATGQRVTLRCSPRSGDLSVYWYQQSLDQGLQFLIQYYNGEERAKGNILERFSAQQFPDLHSELNLSSLELGDSALYFCASSVGGTGEKLFFGSGTQLSVL.

V usage is TRBV9 and J usage is TRBJ2-1; D remains ambiguous. The germline V and J ends were trimmed by 3 bases and 7 bases, with 5 bases remaining between them. Germline V CDR1 and CDR2: SGDLS, YYNGEE. The CDR3 totals 11 residues. CDR3 DNA: TGTGCCAGCAGCGCCTTTAATGAGCAGTTCTTC. Its translation: CASSAFNEQFF.

This sequence joins TRBV7-9 and TRBJ2-3; the D gene is possibly TRBD2 (6 bases). With 1 base removed from V and 5 bases from J, the gap between germline ends came to 10 bases. The CDR3 runs to 14 residues. Germline CDR1 SEHNR, CDR2 FQNEAQ (reference sequence). The CDR3, as DNA: TGTGCCAGCAGCTTAGTAAGCGGGCAAGATACGCAGTATTTT. Translation: CASSLVSGQDTQYF.

This chain links TRBV4-2 with TRBJ2-7; D might be TRBD1 (6 bases). The CDR3 runs 19 residues. Germline V gene data show CDR1 as LGHNA and CDR2 as YNFKEQ. V dropped 0 bases and J dropped 4 bases, with 25 bases sitting between them. CDR3 loop: CASSQENSRTVEGVYEQYF. In DNA, the CDR3 is TGTGCCAGCAGCCAAGAGAACTCGAGGACGGTAGAGGGGGTTTACGAGCAGTACTTC.

This clonotype has a count of ten or more. This chain connects TRBV29-1 to TRBJ1-2; D unclear. From germline, CDR1 is SQVTM and CDR2 ANQGSEA. The length of the CDR3 is 13 residues. The ends were cut back, 4 bases at V and 4 bases at J, with 13 bases in the middle. The CDR3 DNA sequence: TGCAGCGTTGGAGGAGGGTCAAGCTATGGCTACACCTTC. Protein product: CSVGGGSSYGYTF. Using reference TRBV29-1 and TRBJ1-2 for the parts outside the CDR3, the full variable domain is SAVISQKPSRDICQRGTSLTIQCQVDSQVTMMFWYRQQPGQSLTLIATANQGSEATYESGFVIDKFPISRPNLTFSTLTVSNMSPEDSSIYLCSVGGGSSYGYTFGSGTRLTVV.